This TCR beta chain was sequenced during a study of blood T cell repertoires in COVID-19 (dated by TCRdb to the early 2020s). With regard to the full study: Samples from collaborators originated in the United States, Italy and Spain and spanned both the acute and convalescent phases of COVID-19. The material from the prospective study consisted of cDNA or gDNA derived from T cells, B-cell-depleted T cells, or PBMCs. The dataset comprised deeply sampled blood TCRbeta repertoires from subjects exposed to, actively infected with, or recovered from COVID-19. The repertoires were released in a freely available public database intended as a resource for research on the immune response to SARS-CoV-2. The samples were drawn from the first 160 participants of the ongoing ImmuneRACE study and from some 1,300 subjects provided by 6 global collaborators. A de-identified subject ID, COVID-19 status, age in years and sex were almost always included in the sample metadata. Where HLA class I and class II types were available, the types were taken from metadata supplied by the sample provider, not from assay-based typing.

The immunoSEQ Assay, a bias-controlled multiplex PCR, was used to amplify TCRbeta CDR3 regions from genomic DNA. Per the authors' processing: Within the assay, amplification of reference gene primers was used to estimate how many nucleated cells each sample contained. Sequence reads were collapsed and filtered to measure the absolute abundance of every unique TCRbeta CDR3 rearrangement. For each sample, productive Simpson clonality was calculated as the square root of Simpson's diversity index across productive rearrangements. TCRdb provides this immuneACCESS table in a form limited to in-frame rearrangements. Some clones are lacking; in checked studies, under half of them reflect an unresolved V gene, and why the rest are absent is not known. That table is the source of V, J and clone size, and D and trimming were worked out from the DNA. Within this sample are about 240,000 clones, with approximately 80% of them counted one time only. Approximately 9.6% of the sample goes to the ten largest clones.

With respect to this clone: What this receptor recognizes is not known. No quality values exist for individual bases; no much larger clone is one base distant.

As encoded in the germline V gene (reference sequence), CDR1 is SEHNR while CDR2 is FQNEAQ. From the cysteine up to the phenylalanine, the CDR3 has a length of 14 residues. This entry keeps only the CDR3 DNA: 42 bases, framed from base 1. Trimming costs V 1 base and J 4 bases, and their ends lie 8 bases apart. Collaborating institutions collected whole blood in K2EDTA tubes following their own protocols. For TCRbeta analysis, collaborator samples were shipped as frozen whole blood, as isolated PBMCs, or as DNA extracted from either sample type. Results and caveats for the whole study, not just this receptor: How much clinical and demographic metadata was included differed by source and by participant, and the metadata was provided uncurated.

The clonotype originates from a woman of 80 years or more with acute or convalescent COVID-19. Source material: peripheral blood. The sequence links TRBV7-9 to TRBJ2-1, with a weak D call of TRBD1 (5 bases match). The sequenced DNA is TGTGCCAGCAGCTTAGATCAGGGTTACAATGAGCAGTTCTTC. It translates as CASSLDQGYNEQFF.